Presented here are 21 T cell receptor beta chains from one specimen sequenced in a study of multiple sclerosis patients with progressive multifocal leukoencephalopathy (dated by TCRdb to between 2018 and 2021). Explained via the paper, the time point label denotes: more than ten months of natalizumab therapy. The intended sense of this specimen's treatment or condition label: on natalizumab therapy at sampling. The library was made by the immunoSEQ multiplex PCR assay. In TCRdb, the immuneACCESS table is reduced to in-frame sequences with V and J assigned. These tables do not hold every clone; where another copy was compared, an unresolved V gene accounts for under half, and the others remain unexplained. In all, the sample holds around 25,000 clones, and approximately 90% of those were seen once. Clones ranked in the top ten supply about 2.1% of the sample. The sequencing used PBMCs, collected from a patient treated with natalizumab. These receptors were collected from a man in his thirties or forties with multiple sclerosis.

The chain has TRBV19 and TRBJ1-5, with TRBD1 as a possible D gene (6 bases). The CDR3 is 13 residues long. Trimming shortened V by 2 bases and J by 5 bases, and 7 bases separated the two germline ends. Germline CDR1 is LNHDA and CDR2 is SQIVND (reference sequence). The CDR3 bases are TGTGCCAGTAGTATAACAGGGCATCAGCCCCAGCATTTT. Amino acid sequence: CASSITGHQPQHF.

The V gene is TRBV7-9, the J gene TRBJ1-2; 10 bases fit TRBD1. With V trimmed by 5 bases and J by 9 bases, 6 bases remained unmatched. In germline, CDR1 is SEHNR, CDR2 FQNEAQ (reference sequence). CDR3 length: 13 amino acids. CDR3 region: CASSRGQGSRYTF. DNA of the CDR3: TGTGCCAGCAGCCGGGGACAGGGGAGTCGCTACACCTTC.

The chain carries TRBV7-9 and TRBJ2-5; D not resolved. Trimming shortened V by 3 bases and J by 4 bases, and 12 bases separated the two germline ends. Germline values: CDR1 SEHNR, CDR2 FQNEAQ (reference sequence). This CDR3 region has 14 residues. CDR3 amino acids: CASSLWEFRETQYF. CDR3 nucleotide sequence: TGTGCCAGCAGCTTGTGGGAATTCAGAGAGACCCAGTACTTC.

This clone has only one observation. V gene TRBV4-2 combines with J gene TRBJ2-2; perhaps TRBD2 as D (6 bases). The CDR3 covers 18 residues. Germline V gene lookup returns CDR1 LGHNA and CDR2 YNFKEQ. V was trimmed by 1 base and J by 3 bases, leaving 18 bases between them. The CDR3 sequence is CASSQAGTQKVYTGELFF. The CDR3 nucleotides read TGTGCCAGCAGCCAAGCCGGGACTCAGAAGGTGTACACCGGGGAGCTGTTTTTT.

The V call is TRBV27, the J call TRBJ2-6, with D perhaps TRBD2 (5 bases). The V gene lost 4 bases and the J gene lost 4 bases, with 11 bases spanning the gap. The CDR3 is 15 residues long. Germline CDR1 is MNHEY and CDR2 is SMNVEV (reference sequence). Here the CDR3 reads CASSSLPGGANVLTF. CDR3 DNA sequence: TGTGCCAGCAGTTCTCTTCCGGGGGGGGCCAACGTCCTGACTTTC.

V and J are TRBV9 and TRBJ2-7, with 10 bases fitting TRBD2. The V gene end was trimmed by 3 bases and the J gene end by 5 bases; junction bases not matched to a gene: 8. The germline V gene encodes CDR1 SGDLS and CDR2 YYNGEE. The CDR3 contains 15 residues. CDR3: CASSAEGLAPDEQYF. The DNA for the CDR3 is TGTGCCAGCAGCGCTGAGGGACTAGCGCCCGACGAGCAGTACTTC.

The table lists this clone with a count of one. CDR3 nucleotides: TGTGCCAGCAGCGTAGGGGGCAGGGAGCAGTACTTC. Its translation: CASSVGGREQYF. The rearrangement joins TRBV9 to TRBJ2-5; TRBD1 or TRBD2 may be the D gene (5 bases each). The germline V and J ends were trimmed by 0 bases and 11 bases, with 11 bases remaining between them. Germline loops: CDR1 SGDLS, CDR2 YYNGEE. The CDR3 length is 12 residues.

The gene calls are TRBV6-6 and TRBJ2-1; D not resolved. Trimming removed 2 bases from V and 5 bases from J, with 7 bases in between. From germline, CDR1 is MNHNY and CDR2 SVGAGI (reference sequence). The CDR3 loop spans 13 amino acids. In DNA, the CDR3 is TGTGCCAGCAGTTACAACAGAAACAATGAGCAGTTCTTC. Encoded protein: CASSYNRNNEQFF.

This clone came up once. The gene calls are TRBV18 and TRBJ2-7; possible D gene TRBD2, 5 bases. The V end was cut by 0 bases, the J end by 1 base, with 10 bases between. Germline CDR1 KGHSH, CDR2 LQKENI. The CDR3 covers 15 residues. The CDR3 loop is CASSPPASLSYEQYF. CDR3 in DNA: TGTGCCAGCTCACCACCCGCTAGCCTATCCTACGAGCAGTACTTC. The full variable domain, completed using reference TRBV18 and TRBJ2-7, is NAGVMQNPRHLVRRRGQEARLRCSPMKGHSHVYWYRQLPEEGLKFMVYLQKENIIDESGMPKERFSAEFPKEGPSILRIQQVVRGDSAAYFCASSPPASLSYEQYFGPGTRLTVT.

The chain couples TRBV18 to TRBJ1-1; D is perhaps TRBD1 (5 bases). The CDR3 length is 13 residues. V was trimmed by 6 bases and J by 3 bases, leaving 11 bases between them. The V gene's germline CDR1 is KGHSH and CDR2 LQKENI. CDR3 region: CASSPKGYTEAFF. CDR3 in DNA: TGTGCCAGCTCTCCGAAGGGGTACACTGAAGCTTTCTTT.

The CDR3 protein is CASSKNRDEGTEAFF. CDR3 DNA: TGTGCCAGCAGCAAAAACAGGGATGAGGGCACTGAAGCTTTCTTT. The chain is built from TRBV7-3 and TRBJ1-1; a weak D match, TRBD1 (6 bases). CDR1 is SGHTA and CDR2 is FQGTGA in the germline V gene. The CDR3 has 15 amino acids. Trimming stripped 5 bases from V and 4 bases from J, with 17 bases between.

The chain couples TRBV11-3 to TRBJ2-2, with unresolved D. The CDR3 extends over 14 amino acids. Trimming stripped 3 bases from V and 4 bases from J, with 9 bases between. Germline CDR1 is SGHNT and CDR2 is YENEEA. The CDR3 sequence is CASSLERFTGELFF. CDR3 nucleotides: TGTGCCAGCAGCTTGGAGAGATTCACCGGGGAGCTGTTTTTT.

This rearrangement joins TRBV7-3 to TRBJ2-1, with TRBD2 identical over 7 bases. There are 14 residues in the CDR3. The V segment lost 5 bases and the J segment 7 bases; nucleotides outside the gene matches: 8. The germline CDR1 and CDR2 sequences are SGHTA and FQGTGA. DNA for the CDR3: TGTGCCAGCAGCCCAAGGCGGGAGTTGAATGAGCAGTTCTTC. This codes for CASSPRRELNEQFF.

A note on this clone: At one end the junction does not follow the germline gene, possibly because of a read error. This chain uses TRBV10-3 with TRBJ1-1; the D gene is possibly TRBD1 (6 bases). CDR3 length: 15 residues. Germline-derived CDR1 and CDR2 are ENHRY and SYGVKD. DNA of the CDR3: TGTGCCATCAGGGAGTCGGGGGGGCGCGGGACTGAAGCTTTCTTT. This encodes CAIRESGGRGTEAFF.

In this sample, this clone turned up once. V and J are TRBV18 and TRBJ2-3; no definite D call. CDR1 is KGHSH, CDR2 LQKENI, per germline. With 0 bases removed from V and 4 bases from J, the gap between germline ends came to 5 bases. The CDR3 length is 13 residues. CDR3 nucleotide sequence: TGTGCCAGCTCACCACCGGTGGCAGATACGCAGTATTTT. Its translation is CASSPPVADTQYF.

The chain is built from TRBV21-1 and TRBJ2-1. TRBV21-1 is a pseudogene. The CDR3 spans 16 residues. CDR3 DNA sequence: TGTGCCAGCAGCAAATTTGGGTGGCACTCCTACAATGAGCAGTTCTTC. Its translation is CASSKFGWHSYNEQFF.

The CDR3 region is CASSQGRQATNEKLFF. DNA of the CDR3: TGTGCCAGCTCCCAGGGCAGACAAGCAACTAATGAAAAACTGTTTTTT. The V and J genes are TRBV18 and TRBJ1-4; tentatively, D is TRBD1 (5 bases). Trimming took 6 bases from V and 0 from J, leaving 14 bases between them. Germline assignment: CDR1 KGHSH and CDR2 LQKENI. This CDR3 has 16 amino acids.

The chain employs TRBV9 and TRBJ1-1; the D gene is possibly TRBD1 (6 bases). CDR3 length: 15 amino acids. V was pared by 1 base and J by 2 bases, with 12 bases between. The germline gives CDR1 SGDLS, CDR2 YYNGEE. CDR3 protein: CASSVKDSSNTEAFF. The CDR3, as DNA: TGTGCCAGCAGCGTAAAGGACAGCTCCAACACTGAAGCTTTCTTT.

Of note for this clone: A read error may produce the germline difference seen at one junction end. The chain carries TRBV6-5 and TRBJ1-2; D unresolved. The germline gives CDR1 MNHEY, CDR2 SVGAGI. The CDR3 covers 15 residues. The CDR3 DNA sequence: TGTGCCATCAGTTTCTTCCAGACGGTGAACTATGGCTACACCTTC. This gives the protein CAISFFQTVNYGYTF.

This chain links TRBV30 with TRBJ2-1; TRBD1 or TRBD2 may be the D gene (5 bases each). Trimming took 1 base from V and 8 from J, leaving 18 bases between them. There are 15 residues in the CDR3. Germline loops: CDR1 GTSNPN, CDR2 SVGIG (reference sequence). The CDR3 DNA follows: TGTGCCTGGAGTGGCGGGCAGGGATTCATGGATGAGCAGTTCTTC. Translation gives CAWSGGQGFMDEQFF.

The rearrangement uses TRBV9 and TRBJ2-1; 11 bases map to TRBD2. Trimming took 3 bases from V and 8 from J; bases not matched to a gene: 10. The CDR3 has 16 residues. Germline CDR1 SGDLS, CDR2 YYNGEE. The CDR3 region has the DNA TGTGCCAGCAGCGGGGCTAGCGGGAGGAAGGGCGATGAGCAGTTCTTC. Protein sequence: CASSGASGRKGDEQFF.